The rows below give T cell receptor beta chains drawn from one sample of a study of blood T cell repertoires in COVID-19. Sequencing was performed with immunoSEQ multiplex PCR; in TCRdb, only in-frame clones are kept and a portion is missing. The sample contains 110,000 or so clones, roughly 82% of which appear only once. The sequencing input was peripheral blood. Source of these receptors: a woman aged 40-49 years with acute or convalescent COVID-19. CDR3s include the opening cysteine and the closing phenylalanine or tryptophan. The D gene is left open where the match is weak.

d_gene	v_gene	j_gene	CDR3nt	CDR3aa
.	TRBV19	TRBJ1-5	TGTGCCAGTAGTGGGTTCCTGGACAGTTATAGCAATCAGCCCCAGCATTTT	CASSGFLDSYSNQPQHF
.	TRBV19	TRBJ1-5	TGTGCCAGTAGTGAGACAGCATATAGCAATCAGCCCCAGCATTTT	CASSETAYSNQPQHF
TRBD2	TRBV4-3	TRBJ2-2	TGCGCCAGCAGCCAAGACCCCATTAGCGGGGGGAACTCCGGGGAGCTGTTTTTT	CASSQDPISGGNSGELFF
TRBD1	TRBV30	TRBJ2-1	TGTGCCTGGAGTCACCTATCACAGGGGTTAGATGAGCAGTTCTTC	CAWSHLSQGLDEQFF
.	TRBV27	TRBJ1-2	TGTGCCAGCAGGCCCGACGGGGGTCTCATATTCGGCTACACCTTC	CASRPDGGLIFGYTF
.	TRBV4-1	TRBJ1-5	TGCGCCAGCAGGGATAGGGAAGAGGGAGGACAGCCCCAGCATTTT	CASRDREEGGQPQHF
.	TRBV19	TRBJ1-1	TGTGCCAGTAGTAACCCGGGAGACCCTATGAACACTGAAGCTTTCTTT	CASSNPGDPMNTEAFF
TRBD1	TRBV30	TRBJ2-3	TGTGCCTGGAGTCCGGACAGGGGATCAGATACGCAGTATTTT	CAWSPDRGSDTQYF
TRBD1	TRBV2	TRBJ1-5	TGTGCCAGCATTGGGGACAGGAATCAGCCCCAGCATTTT	CASIGDRNQPQHF
.	TRBV2	TRBJ2-6	TGTGCCAGCAGTGTAGGGGGCTCTGGGGCCAACGTCCTGACTTTC	CASSVGGSGANVLTF